This TCR beta chain was sequenced during a study of T cells in Graves' hyperthyroidism and ophthalmopathy. General study points: Blood also carried most thyroid clonotypes expanded above 0.001.

The study defined stable Graves' hyperthyroidism as no ophthalmopathy progression within 18 months. Lactation, pregnancy, other autoimmune disease or uncontrolled infection excluded patients. Using RNA transcripts as the source, TCR beta CDR3 regions were amplified. TCR CDR3 regions were first amplified by RT-PCR with HTBI primers. MiXCR, applied by TCRdb to the multiplex PCR reads, yields one record per CDR3 protein. The data show 300,000 to 400,000 distinct CDR3 sequences, 15% to 20% seen once. This clonotype was recorded a few times. Its antigen is still unknown. V gave up 0 bases and J gave up 7 bases; unmatched junction bases: 13. This CDR3 is built from 19 residues. Germline V gene lookup returns CDR1 LNHDA and CDR2 SQIVND (reference sequence).

Sequencing was performed on blood. The V gene is TRBV19, the J gene TRBJ2-1; 12 bases agree with TRBD2. The source of this sequence is a woman aged 50 to 65 with Graves' hyperthyroidism. CDR3 nucleotide sequence: TGTGCCAGTAGTATAGAGGGGGGGATACTAGCGGGAGGTGGTAATGAGCAGTTCTTC. It translates to CASSIEGGILAGGGNEQFF.